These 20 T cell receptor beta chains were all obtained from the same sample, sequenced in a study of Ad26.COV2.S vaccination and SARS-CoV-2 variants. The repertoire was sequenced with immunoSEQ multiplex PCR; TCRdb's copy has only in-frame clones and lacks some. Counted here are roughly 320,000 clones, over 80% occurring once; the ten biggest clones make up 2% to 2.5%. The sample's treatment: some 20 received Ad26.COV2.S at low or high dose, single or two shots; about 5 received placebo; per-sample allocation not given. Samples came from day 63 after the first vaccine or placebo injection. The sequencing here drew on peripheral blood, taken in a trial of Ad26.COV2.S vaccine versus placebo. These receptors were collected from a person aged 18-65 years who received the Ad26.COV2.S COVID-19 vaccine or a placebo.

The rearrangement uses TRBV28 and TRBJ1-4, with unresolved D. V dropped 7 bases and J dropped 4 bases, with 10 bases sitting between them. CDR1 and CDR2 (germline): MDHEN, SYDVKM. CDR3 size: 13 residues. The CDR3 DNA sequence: TGTGCCAGCAACCAACGTAGTAATGAAAAACTGTTTTTT. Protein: CASNQRSNEKLFF.

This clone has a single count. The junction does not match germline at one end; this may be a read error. CDR3 loop: CASTLDYEQYF. CDR3 nucleotides: TGTGCCAGCACTTTAGACTACGAGCAGTACTTC. V and J are TRBV28 and TRBJ2-7; D remains unclear. This CDR3 has 11 amino acids. Germline-derived CDR1 and CDR2 are MDHEN and SYDVKM.

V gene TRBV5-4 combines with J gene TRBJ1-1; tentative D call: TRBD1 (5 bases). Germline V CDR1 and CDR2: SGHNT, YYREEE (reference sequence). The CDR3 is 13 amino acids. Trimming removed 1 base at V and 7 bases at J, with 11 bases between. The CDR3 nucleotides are TGTGCCAGCAGCTTGATTCGGGGGGATGAAGCTTTCTTT. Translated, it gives CASSLIRGDEAFF.

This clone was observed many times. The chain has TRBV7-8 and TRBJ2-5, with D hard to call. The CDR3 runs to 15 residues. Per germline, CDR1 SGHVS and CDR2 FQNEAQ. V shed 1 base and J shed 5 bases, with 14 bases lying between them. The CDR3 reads CASSLEAPGPETQYF. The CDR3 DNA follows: TGTGCCAGCAGCTTAGAGGCCCCTGGCCCGGAGACCCAGTACTTC.

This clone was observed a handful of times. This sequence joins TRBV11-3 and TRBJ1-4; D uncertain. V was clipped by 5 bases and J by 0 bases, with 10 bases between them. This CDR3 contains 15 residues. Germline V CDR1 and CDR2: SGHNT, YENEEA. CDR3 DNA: TGTGCCAGCAGCCCAGAGGTGGCAACTAATGAAAAACTGTTTTTT. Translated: CASSPEVATNEKLFF.

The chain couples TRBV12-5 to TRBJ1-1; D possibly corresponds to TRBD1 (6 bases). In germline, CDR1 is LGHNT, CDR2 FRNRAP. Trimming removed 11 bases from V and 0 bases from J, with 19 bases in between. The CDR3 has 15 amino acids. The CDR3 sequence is CALRPTGAMNTEAFF. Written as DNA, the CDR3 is TGTGCTTTGAGACCCACGGGGGCTATGAACACTGAAGCTTTCTTT.

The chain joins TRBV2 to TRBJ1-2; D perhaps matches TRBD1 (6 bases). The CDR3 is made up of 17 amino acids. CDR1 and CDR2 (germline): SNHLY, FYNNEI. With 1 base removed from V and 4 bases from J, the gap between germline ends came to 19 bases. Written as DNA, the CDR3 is TGTGCCAGCAGTGAAGAGTCTCTCCCGTCGGGGGCCTATGGCTACACCTTC. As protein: CASSEESLPSGAYGYTF.

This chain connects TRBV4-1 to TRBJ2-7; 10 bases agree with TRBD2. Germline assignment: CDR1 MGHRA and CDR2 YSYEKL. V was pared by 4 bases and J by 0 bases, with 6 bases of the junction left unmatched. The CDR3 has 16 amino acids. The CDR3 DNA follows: TGCGCCAGCAGCCGTGAGCTAGCGGGGGACTCCTACGAGCAGTACTTC. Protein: CASSRELAGDSYEQYF.

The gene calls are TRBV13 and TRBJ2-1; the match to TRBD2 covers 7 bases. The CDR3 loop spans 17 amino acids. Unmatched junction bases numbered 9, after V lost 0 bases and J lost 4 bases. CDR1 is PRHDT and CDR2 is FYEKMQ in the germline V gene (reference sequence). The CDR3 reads CASSLGPGLGTYNEQFF. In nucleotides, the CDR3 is TGTGCCAGCAGCTTAGGCCCCGGACTAGGGACTTACAATGAGCAGTTCTTC.

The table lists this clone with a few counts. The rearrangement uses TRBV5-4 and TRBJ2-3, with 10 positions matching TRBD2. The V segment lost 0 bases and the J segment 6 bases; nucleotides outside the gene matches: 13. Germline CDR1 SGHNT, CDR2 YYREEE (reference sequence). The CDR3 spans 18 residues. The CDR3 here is CASSLGLAGSAKKDTQYF. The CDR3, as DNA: TGTGCCAGCAGCTTGGGACTAGCGGGTTCCGCCAAAAAGGATACGCAGTATTTT. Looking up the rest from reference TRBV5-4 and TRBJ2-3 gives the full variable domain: ETGVTQSPTHLIKTRGQQVTLRCSSQSGHNTVSWYQQALGQGPQFIFQYYREEENGRGNFPPRFSGLQFPNYSSELNVNALELDDSALYLCASSLGLAGSAKKDTQYFGPGTRLTVL.

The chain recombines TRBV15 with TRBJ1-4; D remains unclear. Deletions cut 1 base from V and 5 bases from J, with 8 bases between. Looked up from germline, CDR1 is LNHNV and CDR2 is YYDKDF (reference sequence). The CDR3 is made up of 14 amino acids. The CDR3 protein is CATSRGGANEKLFF. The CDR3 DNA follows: TGTGCCACCAGCAGAGGGGGAGCGAATGAAAAACTGTTTTTT.

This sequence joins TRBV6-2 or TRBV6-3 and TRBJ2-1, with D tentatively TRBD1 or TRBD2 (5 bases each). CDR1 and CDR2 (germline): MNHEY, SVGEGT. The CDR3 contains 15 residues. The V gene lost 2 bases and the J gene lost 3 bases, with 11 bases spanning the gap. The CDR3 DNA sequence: TGTGCCAGCAGTTACGGGACCGCAAACTACAATGAGCAGTTCTTC. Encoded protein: CASSYGTANYNEQFF.

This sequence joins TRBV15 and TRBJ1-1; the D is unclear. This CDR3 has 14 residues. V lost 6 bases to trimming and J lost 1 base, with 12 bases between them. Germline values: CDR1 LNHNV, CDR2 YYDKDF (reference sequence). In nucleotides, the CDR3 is TGTGCCACCAGTCGCGTGGGGAGGAACACTGAAGCTTTCTTT. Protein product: CATSRVGRNTEAFF.

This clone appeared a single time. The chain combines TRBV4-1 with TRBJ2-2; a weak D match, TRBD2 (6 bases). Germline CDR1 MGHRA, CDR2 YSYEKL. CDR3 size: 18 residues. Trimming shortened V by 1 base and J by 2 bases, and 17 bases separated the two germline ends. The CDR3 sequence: CASSQVMIIADNTGELFF. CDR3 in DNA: TGCGCCAGCAGCCAAGTTATGATTATAGCGGACAACACCGGGGAGCTGTTTTTT.

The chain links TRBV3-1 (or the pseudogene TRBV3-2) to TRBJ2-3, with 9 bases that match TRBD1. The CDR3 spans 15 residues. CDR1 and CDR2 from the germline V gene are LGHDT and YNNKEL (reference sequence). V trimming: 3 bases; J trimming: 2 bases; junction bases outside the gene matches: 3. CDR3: CASSHGTGNTDTQYF. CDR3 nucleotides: TGTGCCAGCAGCCATGGGACAGGGAACACAGATACGCAGTATTTT.

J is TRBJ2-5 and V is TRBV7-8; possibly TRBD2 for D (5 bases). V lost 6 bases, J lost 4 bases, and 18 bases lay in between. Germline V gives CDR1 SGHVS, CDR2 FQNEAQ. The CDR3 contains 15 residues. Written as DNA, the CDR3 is TGTGCCAGCAGGATAGAGGCGGGTGGTGGAGAGACCCAGTACTTC. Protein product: CASRIEAGGGETQYF.

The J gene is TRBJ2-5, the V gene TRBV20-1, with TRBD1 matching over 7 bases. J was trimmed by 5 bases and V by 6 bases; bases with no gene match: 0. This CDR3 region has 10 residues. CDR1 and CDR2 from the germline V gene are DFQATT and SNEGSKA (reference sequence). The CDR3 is CSARGETQYF. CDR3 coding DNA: TGCAGTGCCAGGGGGGAGACCCAGTACTTC.

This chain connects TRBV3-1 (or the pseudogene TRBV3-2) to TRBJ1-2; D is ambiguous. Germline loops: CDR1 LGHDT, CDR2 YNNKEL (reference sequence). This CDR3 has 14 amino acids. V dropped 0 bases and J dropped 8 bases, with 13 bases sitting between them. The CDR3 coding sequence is TGTGCCAGCAGCCAAGATCATTCTGCGTCGGGCTACACCTTC. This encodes CASSQDHSASGYTF.

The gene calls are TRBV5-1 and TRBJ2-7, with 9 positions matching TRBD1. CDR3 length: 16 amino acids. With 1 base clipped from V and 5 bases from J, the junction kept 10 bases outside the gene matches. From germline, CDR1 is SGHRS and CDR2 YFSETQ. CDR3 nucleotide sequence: TGCGCCAGCAGCTTGAGAGTTCGGGACAGGGACCACGAGCAGTACTTC. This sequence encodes CASSLRVRDRDHEQYF. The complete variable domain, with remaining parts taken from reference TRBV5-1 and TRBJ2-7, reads KAGVTQTPRYLIKTRGQQVTLSCSPISGHRSVSWYQQTPGQGLQFLFEYFSETQRNKGNFPGRFSGRQFSNSRSEMNVSTLELGDSALYLCASSLRVRDRDHEQYFGPGTRLTVT.

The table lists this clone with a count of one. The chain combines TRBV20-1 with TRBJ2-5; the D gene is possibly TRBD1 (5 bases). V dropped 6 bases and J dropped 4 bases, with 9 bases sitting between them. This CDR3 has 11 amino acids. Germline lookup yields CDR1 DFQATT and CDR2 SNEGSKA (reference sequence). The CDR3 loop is CSAAGPETQYF. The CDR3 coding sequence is TGCAGTGCCGCAGGGCCAGAGACCCAGTACTTC.